This T cell receptor beta chain comes out of a study of OX40 agonist ivuxolimab in advanced cancers. Regarding the study as a whole: Averaging showed that CD8+ T cells had more expanded clones than CD4+ did. Patients who responded partially at 0.1-3.0 mg/kg showed clonal expansion ranking among the lowest. No determination was made of the antigen specificity of the expanded peripheral T cells.

Germline V gives CDR1 MRHNA, CDR2 SNTAGT. The CDR3 contains 16 residues. Trimming pared 3 bases from V and 0 bases from J, leaving 14 bases between. The protocol was immunoSEQ multiplex PCR, while the TCRdb copy is restricted to in-frame clones and leaves out a portion. The table includes 42,000 or so clones, more than 80% detected once. Notes on this clone: Its antigen is as yet unknown.

The chain recombines TRBV6-4 with TRBJ1-2; D may be TRBD1 (5 bases). The sequence derives from an adult with an advanced solid tumor such as melanoma, head and neck, liver or kidney cancer. The sample in question was CD4+ or CD8+ T cells sorted from blood, obtained in a trial of the OX40 agonist ivuxolimab. The CDR3 here is CASSDQGTLANYGYTF. In DNA form, the CDR3 reads TGTGCCAGCAGTGATCAAGGGACCCTTGCTAACTATGGCTACACCTTC.